Listed below are T cell receptor beta chains from one sample, sequenced in a study of early stage breast cancer tumors. Sequencing used immunoSEQ multiplex PCR; TCRdb keeps in-frame clones, though not all of them. The repertoire holds 30,000 or so clones, with roughly four fifths as singletons. What was sequenced was blood. The receptors originated from a person aged 40-50 years with breast cancer. The CDR3 runs from the conserved cysteine through the conserved F or W. D genes are given only for firm matches. Where a row states a size, it is once, few, many or the class of an expanded clone; other rows omit it.

length,size,D,V,J,DNA,CDR3
14,.,.,TRBV4-1,TRBJ2-5,TGCGCCAGCAGCCAAGTAGCGATCCAAGAGACCCAGTACTTC,CASSQVAIQETQYF
13,few,.,TRBV6-1,TRBJ1-5,TGTGCCACCCAGACAATTAGCAATCAGCCCCAGCATTTT,CATQTISNQPQHF
13,.,TRBD2,TRBV29-1,TRBJ2-2,TGCAGCGGGTCGGGACTATCAACCGGGGAGCTGTTTTTT,CSGSGLSTGELFF
11,.,TRBD1,TRBV29-1,TRBJ2-1,TGCAGCGGAGGGACAGGGTATGAGCAGTTCTTC,CSGGTGYEQFF
17,.,TRBD2,TRBV18,TRBJ2-2,TGTGCCAGCTCACCACTGTCGGCTAGCGGGAACACCGGGGAGCTGTTTTTT,CASSPLSASGNTGELFF
14,.,TRBD2,TRBV5-1,TRBJ2-5,TGCGCCAGCTCGTCGGGAGGGCCGGGAGAGACCCAGTACTTC,CASSSGGPGETQYF
13,once,.,TRBV18,TRBJ2-2,TGTGCCAGCTCCCTTGTTGTTCCCGGGGAGCTGTTTTTT,CASSLVVPGELFF
15,.,TRBD1,TRBV11-2,TRBJ2-3,TGTGCCAGCAGCGGGGCTGGCAGGGGGACAGATACGCAGTATTTT,CASSGAGRGTDTQYF
13,.,TRBD2,TRBV7-2,TRBJ2-1,TGTGCCAGCAGCATTGGACTAGTCGGTGAGCAGTTCTTC,CASSIGLVGEQFF
12,.,TRBD1,TRBV28,TRBJ1-2,TGTGCCACACAGGGGATTAACTATGGCTACACCTTC,CATQGINYGYTF
13,.,.,TRBV6-6,TRBJ2-3,TGTGCCAGCAGTTCAGACAGACCAGATACGCAGTATTTT,CASSSDRPDTQYF
13,few,.,TRBV7-2,TRBJ2-7,TGTGCCAGCAGCTTAGAATTTTCCTACGAGCAGTACTTC,CASSLEFSYEQYF
15,.,.,TRBV2,TRBJ1-4,TGTGTCAGCACTTGGGATGAGGGAACGTATGAAAAACTGTTTTTT,CVSTWDEGTYEKLFF
15,.,.,TRBV11-2,TRBJ2-2,TGTGCCAGCAGCCGTTGGCAGACGAACACCGGGGAGCTGTTTTTT,CASSRWQTNTGELFF
13,.,.,TRBV2,TRBJ1-2,TGTGCCAGCAGCGCAGGGTCTTACTATGGCTACACCTTC,CASSAGSYYGYTF
14,.,.,TRBV5-6,TRBJ1-1,TGTGCCAGCAGTTCTACCCGGGAGGGCACTGAAGCTTTCTTT,CASSSTREGTEAFF
15,.,TRBD1,TRBV29-1,TRBJ2-1,TGCAGCGTTGAACACGGGACAGTTACCTACAATGAGCAGTTCTTC,CSVEHGTVTYNEQFF
16,.,.,TRBV5-5,TRBJ1-3,TGTGCCAGCAGCTTGGTCCGGGGCCCTCTTGGAAACACCATATATTTT,CASSLVRGPLGNTIYF